The next 27 T cell receptor beta chains were all read from a single sample in a study of T cells after yellow fever vaccination (dated by TCRdb to the late 2010s). The method behind the library was 5' RACE. Sequencing took place on an Illumina NovaSeq 6000. The public reads were run again by TCRdb, first through fastp at Q25 and then through MiXCR, and only productive beta chains were kept. Under each unique CDR3 protein, matching rows form one entry showing the most common genes and DNA. The sample records a few hundred thousand distinct CDR3 sequences, under 15% of which are singletons. About 3% of the sample is in the top ten clones. Per the publication, the treatment or condition label means: live attenuated yellow fever vaccine strain. The sequencing here drew on CD4+ T cells sorted from PBMCs, taken 15 days after the yellow fever booster vaccination. The receptors stem from a man younger than 30 who received the YFV17D yellow fever vaccine.

The rearrangement links TRBV6-2 or TRBV6-3 to TRBJ1-5, with D unresolved. The CDR3 runs to 14 residues. Germline loops: CDR1 MNHEY, CDR2 SVGEGT. Trimming took off 7 bases at V and 0 bases at J, with 10 bases between the two ends. The CDR3, as DNA: TGTGCCAGCACCATGGGGAATAGCAATCAGCCCCAGCATTTT. Protein product: CASTMGNSNQPQHF.

This clonotype was observed many times. The genes are TRBV15 and TRBJ1-5, with a possible D match to TRBD1 (6 bases). The CDR3 covers 19 residues. The germline gives CDR1 LNHNV, CDR2 YYDKDF (reference sequence). Between the trimmed V and J ends, which lost 1 base and 1 base, there was a span of 20 bases. The CDR3 DNA sequence: TGTGCCACCAGCAGAGTAGGTGGGGGGCGCTTGGCGAGCAATCAGCCCCAGCATTTT. Protein sequence: CATSRVGGGRLASNQPQHF.

This chain uses TRBV27 with TRBJ2-3, with TRBD2 matching 11 bases. The CDR3 consists of 16 residues. The ends lost 6 bases at V and 3 bases at J; junction bases unmatched: 8. The V gene's germline CDR1 is MNHEY and CDR2 SMNVEV (reference sequence). CDR3 sequence reads: CASRTSGTSGTDTQYF. The CDR3 DNA reads TGTGCCAGCAGAACCTCCGGGACTAGCGGAACAGATACGCAGTATTTT.

This clonotype occurred many times. This chain connects TRBV5-1 to TRBJ2-1, with TRBD1 matching over 10 bases. V shed 4 bases and J 6 bases; nucleotides not matched to a gene: 7. Germline V lookup: CDR1 SGHRS, CDR2 YFSETQ. The CDR3 consists of 15 residues. CDR3 in DNA: TGCGCCAGCAGCCTGGGACAGGGGACGAGCAATGAGCAGTTCTTC. Amino acid sequence: CASSLGQGTSNEQFF.

This clonotype was picked up many times. J is TRBJ2-1 and V is TRBV24-1; D is possibly TRBD2 (6 bases). Trimming cost V 2 bases and J 2 bases, with 9 bases left between them. The CDR3 extends over 15 amino acids. Germline lookup yields CDR1 KGHDR and CDR2 SFDVKD. CDR3 region: CATSDSTRAYNEQFF. CDR3 in DNA: TGTGCCACCAGTGATTCGACTAGGGCCTACAATGAGCAGTTCTTC.

The chain joins TRBV9 to TRBJ2-3; the match to TRBD2 covers 11 bases. CDR1 and CDR2 from the germline V gene are SGDLS and YYNGEE. This CDR3 contains 18 residues. V trimming: 0 bases; J trimming: 2 bases; junction bases outside the gene matches: 8. The CDR3 is CASSVAIRTSGFTDTQYF. CDR3 nucleotides: TGTGCCAGCAGCGTAGCTATCCGGACTAGCGGGTTCACAGATACGCAGTATTTT.

In this sample, this clonotype turned up a few times. The rearrangement joins TRBV20-1 to TRBJ2-3; D remains unclear. The CDR3 is made up of 9 amino acids. Looked up from germline, CDR1 is DFQATT and CDR2 is SNEGSKA (reference sequence). V was cut by 4 bases and J by 8 bases, with 4 bases left in between. CDR3 residues: CSATATQYF. CDR3 in DNA: TGCAGTGCTACTGCTACGCAGTATTTT.

The chain uses TRBV4-2 and TRBJ1-4; D not resolved. Trimming left V 3 bases short and J 0 bases short, with 11 bases between. The CDR3 is made up of 16 amino acids. Germline CDR1 LGHNA, CDR2 YNFKEQ. DNA for the CDR3: TGTGCCAGCAGCCATTCTGGGTCTGCAACTAATGAAAAACTGTTTTTT. Protein product: CASSHSGSATNEKLFF.

The V gene is TRBV6-1, the J gene TRBJ2-7, with a tentative D call TRBD1 (6 bases). This CDR3 is built from 14 residues. With 3 bases removed from V and 3 bases from J, the gap between germline ends came to 12 bases. Germline V gene lookup returns CDR1 MNHNS and CDR2 SASEGT. CDR3 residues: CASSDRTVLYEQYV. The CDR3 DNA sequence: TGTGCCAGCAGTGACAGGACAGTTCTCTACGAGCAGTACGTC.

This clonotype was counted only a few times. The V call is TRBV27, the J call TRBJ2-1; weak D call: TRBD1 (6 bases). The V gene lost 6 bases and the J gene lost 7 bases, with 16 bases spanning the gap. This CDR3 is built from 14 residues. Germline V gene lookup returns CDR1 MNHEY and CDR2 SMNVEV (reference sequence). The CDR3 here is CASRSIWGTNEQFF. As DNA, the CDR3 is TGTGCCAGCAGATCCATTTGGGGGACAAATGAGCAGTTCTTC.

The chain combines TRBV20-1 with TRBJ1-2; maybe TRBD1 (6 bases). Trimming shortened V by 5 bases and J by 8 bases, and 12 bases separated the two germline ends. The CDR3 has 11 amino acids. In germline, CDR1 is DFQATT, CDR2 SNEGSKA (reference sequence). The DNA for the CDR3 is TGCAGTGCTCGGGACACAGGCGGCTACACCTTC. This sequence encodes CSARDTGGYTF.

In this sample, this clonotype turned up a few times. The chain employs TRBV7-3 and TRBJ2-1; D is undetermined. Germline assignment: CDR1 SGHTA and CDR2 FQGTGA. The CDR3 has 13 amino acids. V lost 5 bases and J lost 8, with 13 bases in between. The CDR3 loop is CASSLNRVHEQFF. The DNA of the CDR3 is TGTGCCAGCAGCCTAAATAGGGTCCATGAGCAGTTCTTC.

In the case of this clonotype: Sequence at one end of the junction differs from germline and may be a read error. This chain joins TRBV9 and TRBJ2-7; 9 nucleotides match TRBD1. Germline V gives CDR1 SGDLS, CDR2 YYNGEE. This CDR3 contains 16 residues. The CDR3: CASSVTGQGHPYDQYF. As DNA, the CDR3 is TGTGCCAGCAGCGTAACGGGACAGGGCCACCCCTACGATCAGTACTTC.

V gene TRBV3-1 combines with J gene TRBJ2-4; D gene unclear. Germline CDR1 and CDR2: LGHDT and YNNKEL (reference sequence). The CDR3 consists of 15 residues. V was clipped by 2 bases and J by 0 bases, with 8 bases between them. The CDR3 loop is CASSQTPLAKNIQYF. The DNA for the CDR3 is TGTGCCAGCAGCCAAACACCACTAGCCAAAAACATTCAGTACTTC.

This clonotype was counted only a few times. The chain has TRBV3-1 and TRBJ2-2, with D possibly TRBD1 on 5 matching bases. The V end lost 5 bases, the J end lost 7 bases, and 14 bases lay between the germline ends. The CDR3 runs to 14 residues. Germline V gives CDR1 LGHDT, CDR2 YNNKEL (reference sequence). In DNA form, the CDR3 reads TGTGCCAGCAGCTCCTCCAGGGATCACGGGGAGCTGTTTTTT. Protein product: CASSSSRDHGELFF.

This chain links TRBV2 with TRBJ1-5; 9 bases fit TRBD1. Germline V CDR1 and CDR2: SNHLY, FYNNEI. This CDR3 region has 14 residues. V dropped 10 bases and J dropped 5; count of bases not matched to a gene: 9. The CDR3 reads CATGWDRAYQPQHF. CDR3 in DNA: TGTGCCACCGGGTGGGACAGGGCTTATCAGCCCCAGCATTTT.

There are a few counts of this clonotype. The chain joins TRBV12-3 or TRBV12-4 to TRBJ1-2; D not resolved. V shed 6 bases and J shed 5 bases, with 10 bases lying between them. This CDR3 spans 12 amino acids. Here the CDR3 reads CASSPRKYGYTF. CDR3 bases: TGTGCCAGCAGCCCTAGGAAGTATGGCTACACCTTC.

This chain joins TRBV5-6 and TRBJ1-5; perhaps TRBD1 as D (5 bases). CDR1 and CDR2 (germline): SGHDT, YYEEEE. This CDR3 is 13 amino acids long. The ends were cut back, 4 bases at V and 6 bases at J, with 11 bases in the middle. The CDR3 is CASSPGGVQPQHF. CDR3 in DNA: TGTGCCAGCAGCCCGGGAGGGGTTCAGCCCCAGCATTTT.

The V and J genes are TRBV10-3 and TRBJ1-3; TRBD1 is a possible D gene (5 bases). This CDR3 is 13 amino acids long. The V end lost 3 bases, the J end lost 7 bases, and 10 bases lay between the germline ends. Germline CDR1 ENHRY, CDR2 SYGVKD. The CDR3 loop reads CAISERQGNTIYF. Here the CDR3 DNA reads TGTGCCATCAGTGAAAGGCAGGGTAACACCATATATTTT.

This clonotype was recorded a few times. The V and J genes are TRBV20-1 and TRBJ2-1, with TRBD2 matching 16 bases. The CDR3 runs to 15 residues. CDR1 and CDR2 (germline): DFQATT, SNEGSKA (reference sequence). Written as DNA, the CDR3 is TGCAGCTCCCGACCGGGACTAGCGGGGGGGGATAGACAGTTCTTC. Its protein product is CSSRPGLAGGDRQFF.

This clonotype showed up many times. The genes are TRBV2 and TRBJ2-7; 7 bases are a match to TRBD1. Germline V gene sequence: CDR1 SNHLY, CDR2 FYNNEI. Trimming at V came to 8 bases and at J to 0 bases, leaving 4 bases not matched to a gene. This CDR3 has 13 residues. The CDR3 loop is CASSGTASYEQYF. CDR3 nucleotide sequence: TGTGCCAGCTCAGGGACAGCCTCCTACGAGCAGTACTTC.

This chain joins TRBV6-1 and TRBJ1-1, with D perhaps matching TRBD1 (5 bases). Deletions cut 6 bases from V and 2 bases from J, with 10 bases between. The CDR3 totals 13 residues. From germline, CDR1 is MNHNS and CDR2 SASEGT. CDR3 DNA: TGTGCCAGCAGAAGGACACAAAACACTGAAGCTTTCTTT. As protein: CASRRTQNTEAFF.

This clonotype showed up just a few times. The chain uses TRBV6-6 and TRBJ1-3, with D uncertain. Trimming cost V 4 bases and J 6 bases, with 13 bases left between them. In germline, CDR1 is MNHNY, CDR2 SVGAGI (reference sequence). The CDR3 has 14 residues. CDR3: CASSSGEAANTIYF. DNA for the CDR3: TGTGCCAGCAGTTCCGGGGAGGCGGCAAACACCATATATTTT.

This clonotype was recorded a few times. The chain couples TRBV24-1 to TRBJ2-5; 8 nucleotides match TRBD1. The germline CDR1 and CDR2 sequences are KGHDR and SFDVKD. The CDR3 covers 14 residues. V lost 4 bases and J lost 5; bases outside the gene matches: 5. CDR3 region: CATSEAGGGETQYF. CDR3 DNA sequence: TGTGCCACCAGTGAGGCAGGGGGCGGGGAGACCCAGTACTTC.

This clonotype was seen a few times. The rearrangement links TRBV7-3 to TRBJ2-7, with D perhaps matching TRBD2 (6 bases). This CDR3 has 13 amino acids. The V and J ends lost 6 bases and 4 bases respectively, with 13 bases between them. Germline V gene lookup returns CDR1 SGHTA and CDR2 FQGTGA. The CDR3 is CASRNSGGYEQYV. The DNA for the CDR3 is TGTGCCAGCAGGAATAGCGGAGGATACGAGCAGTACGTC.

The J gene is TRBJ2-3, the V gene TRBV7-2; TRBD1 matches 7 bases. J was trimmed by 3 bases and V by 8 bases; bases with no gene match: 8. Germline V gene lookup returns CDR1 SGHTA and CDR2 FQGNSA. CDR3 length: 14 residues. The CDR3 region has the DNA TGTGCCAGCGGGGCGACAGGGTCAACAGATACGCAGTATTTT. It is translated as CASGATGSTDTQYF.

This clonotype has at least ten counts. V usage is TRBV5-1 and J usage is TRBJ2-3; possibly TRBD2 for D (6 bases). This CDR3 region has 17 residues. The ends were cut back, 0 bases at V and 0 bases at J, with 14 bases in the middle. Germline-derived CDR1 and CDR2 are SGHRS and YFSETQ. The CDR3: CASSLGPLATSTDTQYF. DNA of the CDR3: TGCGCCAGCAGCTTGGGACCTCTAGCGACTAGCACAGATACGCAGTATTTT.